This TCR beta chain was obtained from a study of cytotoxic CD8 clonotypes in ibrutinib-treated CLL. Study information: Investigators reported roughly 25 partial and 2 complete responses; after median approximately 63 months, roughly 15 patients remained remitted and some 12 progressed. The authors obtained response samples at a median of about 12 months of treatment, range 6 to 36. Sequenced samples delivered averages of around 250,000 productive templates and around 100,000 productive rearrangements. Study observations and caveats: Clonality was elevated at ibrutinib response and had returned toward baseline at progression.

The CDR3 spans 14 residues. Germline loops: CDR1 SNHLY, CDR2 FYNNEI. V gave up 5 bases and J gave up 1 base, with 11 bases separating them. Comment on this clone: The antigen is undetermined.

The repertoire was sequenced with immunoSEQ multiplex PCR; TCRdb's copy has only in-frame clones and lacks some. The sample contains 140,000 to 150,000 clones, more than 75% of which appear only once. Sequenced here: PBMCs, sampled after 24 months of ibrutinib treatment. This TCR was sampled from a human donor with chronic lymphocytic leukemia. This chain links TRBV2 with TRBJ1-1, with unresolved D. The CDR3 DNA sequence: TGTGCCAGCAGTCACGACGGACCGAACACTGAAGCTTTCTTT. As protein: CASSHDGPNTEAFF.